A selection of T cell receptor beta chains follows, all from one sample in a study of cytomegalovirus exposure and HLA in healthy donors. The table came from immunoSEQ multiplex PCR; TCRdb's copy has only in-frame clones and leaves some out. The repertoire holds more than 200,000 clones, with roughly 84% as singletons. Source material: PBMCs. The receptor source for this set is a girl aged 10 to 17 in good health and CMV-seronegative. Both conserved end residues are part of each CDR3. D genes are given only for firm matches. Clone size appears in some rows only: once, few, many, or a class for an expanded clone.

.	TRBV4-1	TRBJ2-7	TRBD2	TGCGCCAGCAGCCAAGCGCTAGCGGGATCACCCGAGCAGTACTTC	CASSQALAGSPEQYF
once	TRBV28	TRBJ1-5	.	TGTGCCAGCAGTTTATCGGCGGGGAATCAGCCCCAGCATTTT	CASSLSAGNQPQHF
.	TRBV12-2	TRBJ1-5	.	TGTGCAAGTATGGCAGGGAGGCCCGGCGGGAGCAATCAGCCCCAGCATTTT	CASMAGRPGGSNQPQHF
.	TRBV9	TRBJ2-3	TRBD2	TGTGCCAGCAGCGTACTAGCGGGAGGCTTAGATACGCAGTATTTT	CASSVLAGGLDTQYF
.	TRBV15	TRBJ1-2	.	TGTGCCACCACCCCACGAGGGGGACCCTATGGCTACACCTTC	CATTPRGGPYGYTF
.	TRBV18	TRBJ2-5	.	TGTGCCAGCTCACTTCCCCGGGGAAGATCAGGAGAGACCCAGTACTTC	CASSLPRGRSGETQYF
.	TRBV2	TRBJ1-6	.	TGTGCCAGCAGTGAAAGGGGCAGGTTCCTCCCTAACTATAATTCACCCCTCCACTTT	CASSERGRFLPNYNSPLHF
.	TRBV25-1	TRBJ2-7	TRBD2	TGTGCCAGCAGTGATGCGGGAGGGCCGTACGAGCAGTACTTC	CASSDAGGPYEQYF
.	TRBV5-4	TRBJ2-7	.	TGTGCCAGCAGCGACTCGACAGCATACGAGCAGTACTTC	CASSDSTAYEQYF
.	TRBV7-9	TRBJ2-5	.	TGTGCCAGCAGCCCGACTCTAGTGCACCAAGAGACCCAGTACTTC	CASSPTLVHQETQYF
.	TRBV5-1	TRBJ2-1	.	TGCGCCAGCAGCTTGGACAGGGAGGGGGGTGAGCAGTTCTTC	CASSLDREGGEQFF
.	TRBV9	TRBJ1-2	.	TGTGCCAGCAGCGAAATCCGGGGGACCTATGGCTACACCTTC	CASSEIRGTYGYTF
.	TRBV6-6	TRBJ2-2	.	TGTGCCAGCAGTTACGAACCCCCCGGCGGGGAGCTGTTTTTT	CASSYEPPGGELFF
.	TRBV5-4	TRBJ2-4	.	TGTGCCAGCAGCTTCGCGGGCCTTAGCAAAAACATTCAGTACTTC	CASSFAGLSKNIQYF
.	TRBV29-1	TRBJ1-1	TRBD1	TGCAGCGTTGAGGGGACAGACAACAAATTGAACACTGAAGCTTTCTTT	CSVEGTDNKLNTEAFF
.	TRBV5-1	TRBJ1-2	.	TGCGCCAGCAGCTTGCTACGACAGGACGCACATGGCTACACCTTC	CASSLLRQDAHGYTF
.	TRBV28	TRBJ2-7	TRBD1	TGTGCCAGCAGGAAGGGACAGGCGCCCTACGAGCAGTACTTC	CASRKGQAPYEQYF
.	TRBV6-6	TRBJ1-6	TRBD1	TGTGCCAGCAGTTTGGACAGGGTGAATTCACCCCTCCACTTT	CASSLDRVNSPLHF
once	TRBV27	TRBJ1-1	TRBD1	TGTGCCAGCAGCTTCCAGGGGGGTCTGGCTTTCTTT	CASSFQGGLAFF
once	TRBV19	TRBJ1-5	.	TGTGCCAGTAGTATTGCAGGGTGGAGCAATCAGCCCCAGCATTTT	CASSIAGWSNQPQHF
.	TRBV5-1	TRBJ1-1	.	TGCGCCAGCAGGATGGCATCTCAGGACACTGAAGCTTTCTTT	CASRMASQDTEAFF
.	TRBV7-2	TRBJ2-2	.	TGTGCCAGCAGCTTAGGCGGGAAATCCGGGGAGCTGTTTTTT	CASSLGGKSGELFF
once	TRBV2	TRBJ2-5	TRBD2	TGTGCCAGCAGTATCCAGGGAGGGTATCAAGAGACCCAGTACTTC	CASSIQGGYQETQYF
once	TRBV7-8	TRBJ1-2	.	TGTGCCAGCAGCCCGACAATACAGGACCACTATGGCTACACCTTC	CASSPTIQDHYGYTF
.	TRBV6-6	TRBJ2-5	.	TGTGCCAGCAGCACTCAAGAGACCCAGTACTTC	CASSTQETQYF
.	TRBV19	TRBJ1-1	TRBD1	TGTGCCAGTAGTAGGGGGGACAGAAGGAAAACTGAAGCTTTCTTT	CASSRGDRRKTEAFF
once	TRBV28	TRBJ2-7	.	TGTGCCAGCAGTTTTCGTGCTCTCGGCGAGCAGTACTTC	CASSFRALGEQYF
once	TRBV30	TRBJ2-5	.	TGTGCCTGGAGTAAGGTCAGACAACAAGAGACCCAGTACTTC	CAWSKVRQQETQYF
.	TRBV28	TRBJ1-3	.	TGTGCCAGCACTTTGAGGGTGAGAAACACCATATATTTT	CASTLRVRNTIYF
.	TRBV2	TRBJ2-6	.	TGTGCCAGCAGTGCACGACAGTTTGGGTCTGGGGCCAACGTCCTGACTTTC	CASSARQFGSGANVLTF
.	TRBV19	TRBJ1-3	TRBD1	TGTGCCAGTGGGGACAGGCAAGATGGAAACACCATATATTTT	CASGDRQDGNTIYF
.	TRBV10-3	TRBJ1-3	.	TGTGCCATCAGTGAACCAGGGTTCGGAAACACCATATATTTT	CAISEPGFGNTIYF
.	TRBV27	TRBJ2-7	.	TGTGCCAGCAGTATCACAGGCTACGAGCAGTACTTC	CASSITGYEQYF
.	TRBV4-2	TRBJ2-3	.	TGTGCCAGCAGCCAAGCTAGACAGACGCTTAACACAGATACGCAGTATTTT	CASSQARQTLNTDTQYF
.	TRBV5-1	TRBJ2-3	TRBD2	TGCGCCAGCAGCTGGGACGGCTCTAGCGGGCCCACAGATACGCAGTATTTT	CASSWDGSSGPTDTQYF
once	TRBV4-2	TRBJ1-2	.	TGTGCCAGCAGCCAAGATAGAAATGGCTACACCTTC	CASSQDRNGYTF